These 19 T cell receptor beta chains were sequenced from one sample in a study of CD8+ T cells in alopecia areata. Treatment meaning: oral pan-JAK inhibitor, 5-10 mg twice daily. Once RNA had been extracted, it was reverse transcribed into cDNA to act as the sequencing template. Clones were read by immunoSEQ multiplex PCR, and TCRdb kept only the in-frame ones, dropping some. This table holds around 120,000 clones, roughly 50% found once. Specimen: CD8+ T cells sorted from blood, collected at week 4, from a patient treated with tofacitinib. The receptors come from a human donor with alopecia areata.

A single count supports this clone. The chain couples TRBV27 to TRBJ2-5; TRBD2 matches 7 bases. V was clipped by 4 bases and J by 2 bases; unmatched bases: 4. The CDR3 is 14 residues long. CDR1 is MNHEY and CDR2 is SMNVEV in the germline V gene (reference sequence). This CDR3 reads CASSWDGGQETQYF. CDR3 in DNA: TGTGCCAGCAGTTGGGACGGGGGGCAAGAGACCCAGTACTTC.

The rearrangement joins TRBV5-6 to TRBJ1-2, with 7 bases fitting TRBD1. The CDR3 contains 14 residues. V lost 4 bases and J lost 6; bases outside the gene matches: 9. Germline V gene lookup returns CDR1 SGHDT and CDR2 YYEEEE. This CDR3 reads CASSTGTVGNGYTF. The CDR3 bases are TGTGCCAGCAGCACCGGGACAGTCGGGAATGGCTACACCTTC.

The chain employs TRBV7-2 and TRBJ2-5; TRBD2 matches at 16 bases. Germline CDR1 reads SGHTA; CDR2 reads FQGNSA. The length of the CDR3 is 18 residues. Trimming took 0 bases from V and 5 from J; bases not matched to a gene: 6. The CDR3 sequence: CASSLAGLAGGPRETQYF. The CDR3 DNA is TGTGCCAGCAGCTTAGCGGGACTAGCGGGGGGGCCCCGGGAGACCCAGTACTTC.

CDR3 in DNA: TGTGCCAGCAGCTTGAGGGTGAGGGGGAACACTGAAGCTTTCTTT. Translation gives CASSLRVRGNTEAFF. The V and J genes are TRBV13 and TRBJ1-1, with a weak D call TRBD1 (5 bases). V was cut by 3 bases and J by 1 base, with 12 bases left in between. CDR3 length: 15 residues. Germline assignment: CDR1 PRHDT and CDR2 FYEKMQ (reference sequence).

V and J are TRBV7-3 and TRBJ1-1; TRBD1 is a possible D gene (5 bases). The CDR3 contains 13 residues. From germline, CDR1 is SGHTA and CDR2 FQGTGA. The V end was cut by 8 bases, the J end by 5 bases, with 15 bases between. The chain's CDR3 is CASGAGPRTEAFF. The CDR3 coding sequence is TGTGCCAGCGGAGCGGGGCCGAGAACTGAAGCTTTCTTT.

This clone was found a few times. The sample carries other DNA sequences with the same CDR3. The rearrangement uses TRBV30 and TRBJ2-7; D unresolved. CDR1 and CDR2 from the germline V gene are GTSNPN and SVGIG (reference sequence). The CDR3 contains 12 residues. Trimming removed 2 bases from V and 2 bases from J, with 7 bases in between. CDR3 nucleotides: TGTGCCTGGAGTATCGGCGCCTACGAGCAGTACTTC. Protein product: CAWSIGAYEQYF.

In DNA, the CDR3 is TGTGCCAGCAGCTTAGCAGGACGCTCCGCCACAGATACGCAGTATTTT. Protein: CASSLAGRSATDTQYF. This chain connects TRBV11-2 to TRBJ2-3; D not resolved. The germline V gene has CDR1 SGHAT and CDR2 FQNNGV. The CDR3 spans 16 residues. Trimming pared 1 base from V and 2 bases from J, leaving 13 bases between.

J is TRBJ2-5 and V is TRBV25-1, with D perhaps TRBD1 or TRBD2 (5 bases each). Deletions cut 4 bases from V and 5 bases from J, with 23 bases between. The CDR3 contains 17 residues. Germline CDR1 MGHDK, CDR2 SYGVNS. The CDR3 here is CASSAEDTVLGMETQYF. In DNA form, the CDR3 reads TGTGCCAGCAGTGCGGAGGACACCGTATTGGGGATGGAGACCCAGTACTTC.

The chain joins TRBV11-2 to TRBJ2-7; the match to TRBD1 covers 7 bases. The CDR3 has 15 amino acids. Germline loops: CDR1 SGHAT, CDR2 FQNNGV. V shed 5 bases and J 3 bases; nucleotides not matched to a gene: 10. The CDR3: CASSPTTGADYEQYF. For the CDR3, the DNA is TGTGCCAGCAGCCCGACAACAGGGGCGGACTACGAGCAGTACTTC. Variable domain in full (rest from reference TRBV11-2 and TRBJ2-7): EAGVAQSPRYKIIEKRQSVAFWCNPISGHATLYWYQQILGQGPKLLIQFQNNGVVDDSQLPKDRFSAERLKGVDSTLKIQPAKLEDSAVYLCASSPTTGADYEQYFGPGTRLTVT.

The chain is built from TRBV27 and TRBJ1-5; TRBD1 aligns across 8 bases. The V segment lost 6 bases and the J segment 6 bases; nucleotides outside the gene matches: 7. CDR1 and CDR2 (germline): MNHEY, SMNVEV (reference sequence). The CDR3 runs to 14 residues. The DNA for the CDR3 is TGTGCCAGCAGCCAGACAGGGGCGGGTCAGCCCCAGCATTTT. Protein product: CASSQTGAGQPQHF.

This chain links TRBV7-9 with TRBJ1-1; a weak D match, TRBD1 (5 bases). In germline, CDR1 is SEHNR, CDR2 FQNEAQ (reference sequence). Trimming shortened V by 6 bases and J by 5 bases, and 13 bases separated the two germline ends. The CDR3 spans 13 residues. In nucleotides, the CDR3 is TGTGCCAGCAGTCCCCAGGGTAAGACTGAAGCTTTCTTT. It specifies CASSPQGKTEAFF.

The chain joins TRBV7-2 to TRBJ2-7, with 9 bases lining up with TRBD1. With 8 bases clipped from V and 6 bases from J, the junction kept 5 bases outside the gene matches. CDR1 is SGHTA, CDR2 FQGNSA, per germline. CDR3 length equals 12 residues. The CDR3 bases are TGTGCCAGCTACGGACAGGGGATCGAGCAGTACTTC. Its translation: CASYGQGIEQYF.

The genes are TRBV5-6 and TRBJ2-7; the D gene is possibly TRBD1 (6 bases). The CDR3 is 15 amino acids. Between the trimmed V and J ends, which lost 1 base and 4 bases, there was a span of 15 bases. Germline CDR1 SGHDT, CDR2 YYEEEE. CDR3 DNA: TGTGCCAGCAGCTTGAGGAACAGGGCGGATTACGAGCAGTACTTC. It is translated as CASSLRNRADYEQYF.

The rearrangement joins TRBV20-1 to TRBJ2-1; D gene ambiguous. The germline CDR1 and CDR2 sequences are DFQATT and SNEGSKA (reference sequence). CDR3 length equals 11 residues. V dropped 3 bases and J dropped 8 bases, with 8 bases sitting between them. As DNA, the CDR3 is TGCAGTGCTAGTGAAGAGGATGAGCAGTTCTTC. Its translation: CSASEEDEQFF.

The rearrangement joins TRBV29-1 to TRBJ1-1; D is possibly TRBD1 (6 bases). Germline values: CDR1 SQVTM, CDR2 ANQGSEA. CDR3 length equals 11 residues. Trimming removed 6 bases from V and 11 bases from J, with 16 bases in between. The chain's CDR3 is CSVGRTAGAFF. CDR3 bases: TGCAGCGTCGGGCGGACAGCCGGGGCTTTCTTT.

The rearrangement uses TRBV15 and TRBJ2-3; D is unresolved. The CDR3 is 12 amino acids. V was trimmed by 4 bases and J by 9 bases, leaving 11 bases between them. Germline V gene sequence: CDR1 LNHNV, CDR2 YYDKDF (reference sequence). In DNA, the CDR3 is TGTGCCACCAGCACCGCCGTGCAAACGCAGTATTTT. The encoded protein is CATSTAVQTQYF.

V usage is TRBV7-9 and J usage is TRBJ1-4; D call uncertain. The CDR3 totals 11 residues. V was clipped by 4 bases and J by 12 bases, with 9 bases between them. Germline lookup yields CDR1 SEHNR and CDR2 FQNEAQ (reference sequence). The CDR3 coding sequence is TGTGCCAGCAGCTCCCGAGAAGAACTGTTTTTT. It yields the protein CASSSREELFF.

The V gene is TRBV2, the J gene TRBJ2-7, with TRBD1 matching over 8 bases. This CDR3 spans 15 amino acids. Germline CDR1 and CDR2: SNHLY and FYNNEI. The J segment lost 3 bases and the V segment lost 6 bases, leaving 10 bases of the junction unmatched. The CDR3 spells CASRPQGALYYEQYF. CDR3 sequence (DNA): TGTGCCAGCAGACCTCAGGGGGCCCTCTACTACGAGCAGTACTTC. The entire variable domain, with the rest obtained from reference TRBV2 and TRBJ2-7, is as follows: EPEVTQTPSHQVTQMGQEVILRCVPISNHLYFYWYRQILGQKVEFLVSFYNNEISEKSEIFDDQFSVERPDGSNFTLKIRSTKLEDSAMYFCASRPQGALYYEQYFGPGTRLTVT.

The CDR3 reads CASSLQVAETQYF. The CDR3 DNA reads TGTGCCAGCAGTTTACAGGTAGCGGAGACCCAGTACTTC. This chain connects TRBV27 to TRBJ2-5; D perhaps matches TRBD2 (5 bases). CDR1 is MNHEY and CDR2 is SMNVEV in the germline V gene (reference sequence). V lost 2 bases and J lost 5, with 9 bases in between. This CDR3 contains 13 residues.